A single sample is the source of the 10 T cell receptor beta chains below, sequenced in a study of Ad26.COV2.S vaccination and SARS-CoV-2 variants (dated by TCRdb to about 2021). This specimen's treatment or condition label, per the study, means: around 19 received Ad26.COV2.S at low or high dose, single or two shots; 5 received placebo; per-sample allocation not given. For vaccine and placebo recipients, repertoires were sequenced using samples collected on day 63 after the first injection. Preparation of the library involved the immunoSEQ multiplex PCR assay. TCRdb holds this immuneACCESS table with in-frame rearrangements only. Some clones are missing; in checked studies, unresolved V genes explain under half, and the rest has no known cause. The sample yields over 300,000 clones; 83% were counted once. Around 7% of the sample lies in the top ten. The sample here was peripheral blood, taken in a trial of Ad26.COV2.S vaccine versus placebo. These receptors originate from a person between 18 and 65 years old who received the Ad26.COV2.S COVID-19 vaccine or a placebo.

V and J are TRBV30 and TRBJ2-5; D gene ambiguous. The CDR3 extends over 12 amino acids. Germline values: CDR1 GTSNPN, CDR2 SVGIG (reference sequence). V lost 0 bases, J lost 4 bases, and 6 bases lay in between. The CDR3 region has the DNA TGTGCCTGGAGTGTAGGAGCAGAGACCCAGTACTTC. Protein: CAWSVGAETQYF.

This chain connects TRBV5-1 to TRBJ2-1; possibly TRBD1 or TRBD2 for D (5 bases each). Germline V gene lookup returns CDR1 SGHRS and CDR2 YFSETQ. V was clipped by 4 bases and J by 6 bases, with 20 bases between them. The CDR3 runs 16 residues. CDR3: CASSPSPGRVTNEQFF. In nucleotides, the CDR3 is TGCGCCAGCAGCCCATCCCCGGGACGGGTCACCAATGAGCAGTTCTTC.

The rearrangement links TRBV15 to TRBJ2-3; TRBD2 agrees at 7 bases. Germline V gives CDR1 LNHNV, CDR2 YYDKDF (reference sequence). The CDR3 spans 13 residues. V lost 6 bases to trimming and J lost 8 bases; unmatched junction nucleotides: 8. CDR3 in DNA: TGTGCCACCAGGAAGACGGGGGGAGGTACGCAGTATTTT. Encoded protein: CATRKTGGGTQYF.

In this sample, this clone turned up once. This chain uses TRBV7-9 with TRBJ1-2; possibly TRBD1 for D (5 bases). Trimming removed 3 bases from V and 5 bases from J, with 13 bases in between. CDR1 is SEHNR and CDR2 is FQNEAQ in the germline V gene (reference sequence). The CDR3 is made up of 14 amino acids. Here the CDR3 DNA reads TGTGCCAGCAGCTTTGCCGGGGCCCCTTATGGCTACACCTTC. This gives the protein CASSFAGAPYGYTF.

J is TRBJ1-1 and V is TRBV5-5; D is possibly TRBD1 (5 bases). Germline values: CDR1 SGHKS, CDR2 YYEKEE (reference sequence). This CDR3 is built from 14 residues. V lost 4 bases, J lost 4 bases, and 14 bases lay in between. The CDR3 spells CASSQGRLITEAFF. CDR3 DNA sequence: TGTGCCAGCAGCCAGGGACGTTTGATCACTGAAGCTTTCTTT.

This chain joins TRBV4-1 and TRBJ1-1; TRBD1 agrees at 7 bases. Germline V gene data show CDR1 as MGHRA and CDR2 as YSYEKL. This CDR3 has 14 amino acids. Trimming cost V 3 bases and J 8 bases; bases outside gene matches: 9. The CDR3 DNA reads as TGCGCCAGCAGCCATCCAGCGAAGGACAGGGAAGCTTTCTTT. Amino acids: CASSHPAKDREAFF.

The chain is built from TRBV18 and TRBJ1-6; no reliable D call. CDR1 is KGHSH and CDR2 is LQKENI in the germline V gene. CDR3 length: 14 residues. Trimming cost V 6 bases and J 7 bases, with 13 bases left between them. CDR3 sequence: CASSAGFLNSPLHF. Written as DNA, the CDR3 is TGTGCCAGCTCGGCCGGGTTTTTGAATTCACCCCTCCACTTT.

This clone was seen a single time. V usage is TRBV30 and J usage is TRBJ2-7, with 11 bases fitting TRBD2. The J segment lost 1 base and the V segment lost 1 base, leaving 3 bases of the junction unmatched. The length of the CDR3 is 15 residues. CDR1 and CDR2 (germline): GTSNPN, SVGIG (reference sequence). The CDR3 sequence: CAWSAPSGRSYEQYF. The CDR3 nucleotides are TGTGCCTGGAGTGCGCCTAGCGGGAGGTCCTACGAGCAGTACTTC.

CDR3 protein: CASSPGPGANYGYTF. CDR3 DNA: TGCGCCAGCAGCCCAGGGCCCGGCGCTAACTATGGCTACACCTTC. The V call is TRBV5-1, the J call TRBJ1-2; a possible D gene is TRBD1 (5 bases). The ends were cut back, 4 bases at V and 0 bases at J, with 13 bases in the middle. Germline assignment: CDR1 SGHRS and CDR2 YFSETQ. The CDR3 sequence is 15 residues long.

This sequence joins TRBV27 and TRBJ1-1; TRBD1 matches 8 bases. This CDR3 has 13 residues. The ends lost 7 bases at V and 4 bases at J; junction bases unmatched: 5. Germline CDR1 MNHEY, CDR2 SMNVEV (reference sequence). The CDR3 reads CASITGGGTEAFF. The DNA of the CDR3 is TGTGCCAGCATAACAGGGGGAGGCACTGAAGCTTTCTTT.